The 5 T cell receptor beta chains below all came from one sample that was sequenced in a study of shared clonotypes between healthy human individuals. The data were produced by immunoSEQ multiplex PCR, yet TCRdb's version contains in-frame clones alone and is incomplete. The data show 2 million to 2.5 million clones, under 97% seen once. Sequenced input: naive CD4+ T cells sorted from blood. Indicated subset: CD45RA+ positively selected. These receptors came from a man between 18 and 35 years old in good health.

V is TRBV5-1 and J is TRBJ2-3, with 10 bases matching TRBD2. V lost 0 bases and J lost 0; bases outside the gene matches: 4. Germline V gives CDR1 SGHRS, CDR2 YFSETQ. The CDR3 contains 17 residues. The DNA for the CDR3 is TGCGCCAGCAGCTTGGGGAGCGGGGGGGCCAGCACAGATACGCAGTATTTT. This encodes CASSLGSGGASTDTQYF.

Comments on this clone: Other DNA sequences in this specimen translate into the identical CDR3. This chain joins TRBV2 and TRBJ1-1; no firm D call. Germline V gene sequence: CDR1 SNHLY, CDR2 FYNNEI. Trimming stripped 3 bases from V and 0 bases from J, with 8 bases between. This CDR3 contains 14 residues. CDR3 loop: CASSDEGLNTEAFF. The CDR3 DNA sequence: TGTGCCAGCAGTGATGAGGGTTTGAACACTGAAGCTTTCTTT.

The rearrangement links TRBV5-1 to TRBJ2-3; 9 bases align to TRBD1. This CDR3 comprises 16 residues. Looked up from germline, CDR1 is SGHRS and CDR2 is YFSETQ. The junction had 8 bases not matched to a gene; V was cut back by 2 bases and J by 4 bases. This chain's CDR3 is CASSFKNRGLADTQYF. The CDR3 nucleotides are TGCGCCAGCAGCTTTAAAAACAGGGGGCTTGCAGATACGCAGTATTTT.

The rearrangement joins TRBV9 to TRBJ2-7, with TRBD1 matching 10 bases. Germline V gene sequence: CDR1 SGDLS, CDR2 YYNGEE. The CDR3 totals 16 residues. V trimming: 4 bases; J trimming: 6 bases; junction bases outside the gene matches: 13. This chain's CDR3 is CASSPAPGQGYREQYF. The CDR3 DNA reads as TGTGCCAGCAGCCCCGCGCCGGGACAGGGGTATCGCGAGCAGTACTTC.

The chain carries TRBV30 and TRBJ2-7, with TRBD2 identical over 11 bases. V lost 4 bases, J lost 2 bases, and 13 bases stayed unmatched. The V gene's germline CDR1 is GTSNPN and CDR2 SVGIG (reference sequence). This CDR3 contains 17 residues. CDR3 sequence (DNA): TGTGCCTGGAACGGACACAGAACTAGCGGGGGTACCTACGAGCAGTACTTC. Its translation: CAWNGHRTSGGTYEQYF.